The T cell receptor (beta chain) described here comes from a study of blood T cell repertoires in COVID-19. Comments on this clone: Other nucleotide sequences from this sample produce the same CDR3.

Trimming stripped 0 bases from V and 0 bases from J, with 9 bases between. The CDR3 runs 16 residues. Germline CDR1 and CDR2: ENHRY and SYGVKD. Participants reported their clinical history, and cohort assignment relied on those reports. Repertoires were generated with immunoSEQ multiplex PCR, while TCRdb's copy carries only in-frame clones and drops some. The table has about 270,000 clones, roughly 86% seen once. The V call is TRBV10-3, the J call TRBJ1-5; D perhaps matches TRBD1 (6 bases). The sequencing sample was made of PBMCs or T cells enriched from blood (not recorded which). The receptor comes from a woman aged 25-40 years who had recovered from COVID-19. CDR3 bases: TGTGCCATCAGTGAGTCGGCCAGGGGTAGCAATCAGCCCCAGCATTTT. It translates to CAISESARGSNQPQHF.